These 2 T cell receptor beta chains were sequenced from one sample in a study of cytomegalovirus exposure and HLA in healthy donors. Amplification used 60 Vbeta primers and 13 Jbeta primers. The protocol was immunoSEQ multiplex PCR, while the TCRdb copy is restricted to in-frame clones and leaves out a portion. Its table records about 110,000 clones. The sequenced material came from PBMCs. The receptors were sampled from a man aged 25-45 years in good health and CMV-seronegative.

The chain has TRBV19 and TRBJ1-5; tentatively, D is TRBD1 (6 bases). The CDR3 loop spans 16 amino acids. V dropped 0 bases and J dropped 7 bases, with 16 bases sitting between them. CDR1 and CDR2 from the germline V gene are LNHDA and SQIVND (reference sequence). The CDR3 sequence: CASSIDGGAVRQPQHF. CDR3 nucleotides: TGTGCCAGTAGTATAGATGGGGGGGCGGTGAGGCAGCCCCAGCATTTT.

The rearrangement uses TRBV9 and TRBJ2-7; D is unclear. Germline values: CDR1 SGDLS, CDR2 YYNGEE. V lost 0 bases and J 2 bases, leaving 12 bases between the germline ends. The CDR3 runs to 15 residues. The CDR3 sequence: CASSVGGETPYEQYF. CDR3 in DNA: TGTGCCAGCAGCGTAGGAGGAGAAACCCCCTACGAGCAGTACTTC.